Listed below are T cell receptor beta chains from one sample, sequenced in a study of T-cell memory formation after mild COVID-19. TCRdb re-called the 5' RACE reads with MiXCR, one entry per CDR3 protein. Among under 300,000 distinct CDR3 sequences listed, under 8.5% were seen once. The sequencing sample was made of PBMCs or a T cell subset sorted from them (not recorded which). Source of these receptors: a man aged 18 to 30 who had mild COVID-19 (a few samples of this study predate the infection). Cell type and time point are not known. Both conserved end residues are part of each CDR3. The order of the fields is J gene, clone size, V gene, D gene, CDR3 DNA, CDR3 protein. D genes are given only for firm matches. Expanded clones are given a class, and other clones once, few, many or no size at all.

J: TRBJ2-2
size: few
V: TRBV15
D: NA
DNA: TGTGCCACCAGCAGAGCCGGCGCGAACACCGGGGAGCTGTTTTTT
CDR3: CATSRAGANTGELFF

J: TRBJ2-7
size: NA
V: TRBV7-8
D: TRBD2
DNA: TGTGCCAGCAGCTCCTCCCCTTCCCAGCGGGGAACCTACGAGCAGTACTTC
CDR3: CASSSSPSQRGTYEQYF

J: TRBJ2-2
size: NA
V: TRBV12-5
D: TRBD1
DNA: TGTGCTAGTGGTCCCTGGACAGGGGACGGGGAGCTGTTTTTT
CDR3: CASGPWTGDGELFF

J: TRBJ1-2
size: NA
V: TRBV6-5
D: NA
DNA: TGTGCCAGCAGTTATCGGACGGATGATGGCTACACCTTC
CDR3: CASSYRTDDGYTF

J: TRBJ2-3
size: many
V: TRBV4-1
D: NA
DNA: TGCGCCAGCAGCCTAAGTACCTCAGAGACAGATACGCAGTATTTT
CDR3: CASSLSTSETDTQYF

J: TRBJ2-5
size: few
V: TRBV7-6
D: NA
DNA: TGTGCCAGCAGCCTACTTGCGCCGGGGGAGACCCAGTACTTC
CDR3: CASSLLAPGETQYF

J: TRBJ2-7
size: many
V: TRBV7-9
D: NA
DNA: TGTGCCAGCAAAGGTCTGAAGGGGGACTCCTACGAGCAGTACTTC
CDR3: CASKGLKGDSYEQYF

J: TRBJ1-1
size: NA
V: TRBV7-2
D: TRBD1
DNA: TGTGCCAGCAGCATAGACAGGGACACTGAAGCTTTCTTT
CDR3: CASSIDRDTEAFF

J: TRBJ1-2
size: NA
V: TRBV4-1
D: TRBD1
DNA: TGCGCCAGCAGCCTTGCAGGGGGGAGTGATGGCTACACCTTC
CDR3: CASSLAGGSDGYTF

J: TRBJ1-6
size: few
V: TRBV20-1
D: NA
DNA: TGCAGTGCTAGAGCCCCCCTCCGGGACAAAAATTCACCCCTCCACTTT
CDR3: CSARAPLRDKNSPLHF